The entry that follows covers one T cell receptor beta chain sequence. The sample comes from a study of blood T cell repertoires in COVID-19. Whole-study context: Italy, Spain and the United States were the sources of the convalescent and acute COVID-19 samples. T cells, B-cell-depleted T cells, or PBMCs provided the cDNA or gDNA that served as material.

Original methodology: Using reference gene primer amplification, nucleated cell counts were estimated. The method was immunoSEQ multiplex PCR; TCRdb's version includes in-frame clones alone and lacks a portion of them. Clone size and V and J calls were adopted from that table, with D and trimming inferred from the DNA. This sample carries more than 110,000 clones, about 87% of them seen once, and the ten largest clones take 11%. The CDR3 is made up of 16 amino acids. CDR1 is LNHDA, CDR2 SQIVND, per germline (reference sequence). The V gene lost 5 bases and the J gene lost 1 base, with 12 bases spanning the gap.

V gene TRBV19 combines with J gene TRBJ2-6; D possibly corresponds to TRBD1 (6 bases). What was sequenced was peripheral blood. This TCR came from an elderly woman with acute or convalescent COVID-19. CDR3 amino acids: CASSLGTPSGANVLTF. Written as DNA, the CDR3 is TGTGCCAGTAGTCTGGGGACACCGTCTGGGGCCAACGTCCTGACTTTC.